A selection of T cell receptor beta chains follows, all from one sample in a study of blood T cell repertoires in COVID-19. Method: immunoSEQ multiplex PCR; TCRdb's copy keeps in-frame clones and lacks some. The sample yields approximately 190,000 clones, around 90% seen once. The sample comprised peripheral blood. Receptor source: a man aged 45 to 65 with acute or convalescent COVID-19. Each CDR3 is given with its conserved first and last residue. The order of the fields is clone size, J gene, D gene, V gene, CDR3 protein, CDR3 DNA. A D gene is named only where the DNA matches it firmly. The size entry is marked missing in some rows and otherwise reads once, few, many or a size class.

abundance: NA; j_gene: TRBJ2-3; d_gene: NA; v_gene: TRBV9; CDR3aa: CASSEQVGPTEADTQYF; CDR3nt: TGTGCCAGCAGCGAGCAAGTCGGGCCCACGGAGGCAGATACGCAGTATTTT
abundance: NA; j_gene: TRBJ1-6; d_gene: NA; v_gene: TRBV27; CDR3aa: CASSTRGKSNSPLHF; CDR3nt: TGTGCCAGCAGTACAAGGGGGAAAAGTAATTCACCCCTCCACTTT
abundance: NA; j_gene: TRBJ1-2; d_gene: TRBD1; v_gene: TRBV3-1/TRBV3-2; CDR3aa: CASSHGQAPYGYTF; CDR3nt: TGTGCCAGCAGCCATGGACAGGCACCTTATGGCTACACCTTC
abundance: NA; j_gene: TRBJ2-2; d_gene: NA; v_gene: TRBV10-2; CDR3aa: CASSGRRAGTGELFF; CDR3nt: TGCGCCAGCAGTGGGAGAAGGGCGGGTACCGGGGAGCTGTTTTTT
abundance: once; j_gene: TRBJ1-5; d_gene: NA; v_gene: TRBV11-2; CDR3aa: CASSLDSSNQPQHF; CDR3nt: TGTGCCAGCAGCTTAGACAGTAGCAATCAGCCCCAGCATTTT
abundance: NA; j_gene: TRBJ1-6; d_gene: NA; v_gene: TRBV29-1; CDR3aa: CSVANSPLHF; CDR3nt: TGCAGCGTGGCAAATTCACCCCTCCACTTT
abundance: NA; j_gene: TRBJ2-1; d_gene: TRBD2; v_gene: TRBV5-8; CDR3aa: CASSLGLADEQFF; CDR3nt: TGTGCCAGCAGCTTGGGACTAGCCGATGAGCAGTTCTTC
abundance: NA; j_gene: TRBJ1-2; d_gene: NA; v_gene: TRBV7-9; CDR3aa: CASSLERSGGGYTF; CDR3nt: TGTGCCAGCAGCTTAGAGCGCAGTGGAGGAGGCTACACCTTC
abundance: few; j_gene: TRBJ1-2; d_gene: TRBD1; v_gene: TRBV10-2; CDR3aa: CASSGKGQHWGYTF; CDR3nt: TGCGCCAGCAGTGGGAAGGGACAGCATTGGGGCTACACCTTC
abundance: NA; j_gene: TRBJ2-5; d_gene: TRBD2; v_gene: TRBV4-1; CDR3aa: CASSQGGGRGGTQYF; CDR3nt: TGCGCCAGCAGCCAAGGCGGGGGGCGAGGGGGAACCCAGTACTTC
abundance: NA; j_gene: TRBJ2-2; d_gene: TRBD2; v_gene: TRBV4-2; CDR3aa: CASSPGLADKNTGELFF; CDR3nt: TGTGCCAGCAGCCCGGGACTAGCGGACAAGAACACCGGGGAGCTGTTTTTT
abundance: once; j_gene: TRBJ1-1; d_gene: NA; v_gene: TRBV6-5; CDR3aa: CASSYMGREAFF; CDR3nt: TGTGCCAGCAGTTACATGGGGCGAGAAGCTTTCTTT
abundance: few; j_gene: TRBJ2-5; d_gene: TRBD1; v_gene: TRBV7-2; CDR3aa: CASSQGGQGAGETQYF; CDR3nt: TGTGCCAGCAGTCAGGGGGGACAGGGGGCGGGAGAGACCCAGTACTTC
abundance: NA; j_gene: TRBJ2-7; d_gene: NA; v_gene: TRBV7-9; CDR3aa: CASSLLSGTYEQYF; CDR3nt: TGTGCCAGCAGCTTGTTGAGCGGTACCTACGAGCAGTACTTC
abundance: NA; j_gene: TRBJ1-1; d_gene: TRBD1; v_gene: TRBV10-3; CDR3aa: CAISPLTGTGGKYTEAFF; CDR3nt: TGTGCCATCAGTCCCTTGACCGGGACAGGGGGCAAGTACACTGAAGCTTTCTTT
abundance: NA; j_gene: TRBJ1-2; d_gene: TRBD1; v_gene: TRBV28; CDR3aa: CASDHRGRGYTF; CDR3nt: TGTGCCAGCGACCACAGGGGGCGCGGCTACACCTTC
abundance: NA; j_gene: TRBJ2-1; d_gene: NA; v_gene: TRBV11-2; CDR3aa: CASPKRLSKSNEQFF; CDR3nt: TGTGCCAGCCCTAAAAGACTTTCTAAATCGAATGAGCAGTTCTTC
abundance: NA; j_gene: TRBJ1-1; d_gene: NA; v_gene: TRBV28; CDR3aa: CASSPGVKLDTEAFF; CDR3nt: TGTGCCAGCAGTCCAGGGGTGAAACTGGACACTGAAGCTTTCTTT
abundance: NA; j_gene: TRBJ2-5; d_gene: NA; v_gene: TRBV6-5; CDR3aa: CASSYTTGETQYF; CDR3nt: TGTGCCAGCAGTTATACTACAGGGGAGACCCAGTACTTC
abundance: NA; j_gene: TRBJ1-1; d_gene: TRBD1; v_gene: TRBV19; CDR3aa: CASSIDGQGTTEAFF; CDR3nt: TGTGCCAGTAGTATAGATGGACAGGGAACCACTGAAGCTTTCTTT
abundance: NA; j_gene: TRBJ2-6; d_gene: TRBD1; v_gene: TRBV9; CDR3aa: CASSASGTANSHSGANVLTF; CDR3nt: TGTGCCAGCAGCGCCTCCGGGACAGCCAATTCTCACTCTGGGGCCAACGTCCTGACTTTC
abundance: NA; j_gene: TRBJ2-3; d_gene: NA; v_gene: TRBV28; CDR3aa: CASSLEGYTDTQYF; CDR3nt: TGTGCCAGCAGTTTAGAGGGCTACACAGATACGCAGTATTTT
abundance: NA; j_gene: TRBJ2-1; d_gene: TRBD1; v_gene: TRBV30; CDR3aa: CAWARDSRAYNEQFF; CDR3nt: TGTGCCTGGGCTCGGGACAGCCGAGCCTACAATGAGCAGTTCTTC
abundance: NA; j_gene: TRBJ2-2; d_gene: TRBD1; v_gene: TRBV6-1; CDR3aa: CASSAGQGANTGELFF; CDR3nt: TGTGCCAGCAGTGCCGGACAGGGGGCAAACACCGGGGAGCTGTTTTTT
abundance: NA; j_gene: TRBJ1-3; d_gene: TRBD1; v_gene: TRBV28; CDR3aa: CASSPGGNSGNTIYF; CDR3nt: TGTGCCAGCAGTCCAGGGGGTAACTCTGGAAACACCATATATTTT
abundance: NA; j_gene: TRBJ2-2; d_gene: TRBD1; v_gene: TRBV7-9; CDR3aa: CASSLGTGDTGELFF; CDR3nt: TGTGCCAGCAGCTTAGGGACAGGGGACACCGGGGAGCTGTTTTTT
abundance: NA; j_gene: TRBJ1-1; d_gene: NA; v_gene: TRBV29-1; CDR3aa: CSGRTVNTEAFF; CDR3nt: TGCAGCGGCCGGACAGTGAACACTGAAGCTTTCTTT
abundance: NA; j_gene: TRBJ2-2; d_gene: TRBD1; v_gene: TRBV7-6; CDR3aa: CASSERQGARTGELFF; CDR3nt: TGTGCCAGCAGCGAACGACAGGGGGCTAGAACCGGGGAGCTGTTTTTT
abundance: NA; j_gene: TRBJ1-1; d_gene: TRBD1; v_gene: TRBV5-5; CDR3aa: CASSLWDRATEAFF; CDR3nt: TGTGCCAGCAGCTTGTGGGACAGGGCCACTGAAGCTTTCTTT
abundance: NA; j_gene: TRBJ1-1; d_gene: TRBD1; v_gene: TRBV3-1/TRBV3-2; CDR3aa: CASSRTGASNTEAFF; CDR3nt: TGTGCCAGCAGCCGTACAGGGGCCTCGAACACTGAAGCTTTCTTT
abundance: NA; j_gene: TRBJ1-1; d_gene: NA; v_gene: TRBV5-1; CDR3aa: CASSLGGAQHEAFF; CDR3nt: TGCGCCAGCAGCTTGGGTGGGGCCCAACATGAAGCTTTCTTT
abundance: once; j_gene: TRBJ1-1; d_gene: NA; v_gene: TRBV19; CDR3aa: CASSISTWGLVEAFF; CDR3nt: TGTGCCAGTAGTATCAGTACATGGGGCTTGGTTGAAGCTTTCTTT
abundance: NA; j_gene: TRBJ2-1; d_gene: NA; v_gene: TRBV29-1; CDR3aa: CSVGGEGTGGYNEQFF; CDR3nt: TGCAGCGTTGGAGGAGAGGGGACTGGGGGATACAATGAGCAGTTCTTC
abundance: NA; j_gene: TRBJ2-3; d_gene: NA; v_gene: TRBV7-2; CDR3aa: CASSFSATHTDTQYF; CDR3nt: TGTGCCAGCAGCTTTAGCGCAACCCACACAGATACGCAGTATTTT
abundance: NA; j_gene: TRBJ1-1; d_gene: TRBD1; v_gene: TRBV19; CDR3aa: CASSIKGAIGEAFF; CDR3nt: TGTGCCAGTAGTATTAAGGGGGCGATCGGTGAAGCTTTCTTT
abundance: NA; j_gene: TRBJ2-3; d_gene: TRBD1; v_gene: TRBV7-9; CDR3aa: CASSFRDRETDTQYF; CDR3nt: TGTGCCAGCAGCTTCCGGGACAGAGAAACAGATACGCAGTATTTT
abundance: NA; j_gene: TRBJ1-2; d_gene: TRBD1; v_gene: TRBV28; CDR3aa: CASSLDRFGGYTF; CDR3nt: TGTGCCAGCAGTTTGGACAGGTTCGGTGGCTACACCTTC
abundance: NA; j_gene: TRBJ1-3; d_gene: NA; v_gene: TRBV7-6; CDR3aa: CASSLETGSITGNTIYF; CDR3nt: TGTGCCAGCAGCTTAGAGACGGGGAGCATCACTGGAAACACCATATATTTT
abundance: NA; j_gene: TRBJ1-5; d_gene: TRBD1; v_gene: TRBV6-2/TRBV6-3; CDR3aa: CASSYPDRNFRSNQPQHF; CDR3nt: TGTGCCAGCAGTTACCCGGACAGGAATTTTCGTAGCAATCAGCCCCAGCATTTT
abundance: NA; j_gene: TRBJ1-1; d_gene: NA; v_gene: TRBV12-3/TRBV12-4; CDR3aa: CATSGQINTEAFF; CDR3nt: TGTGCCACCTCGGGACAAATCAACACTGAAGCTTTCTTT
abundance: NA; j_gene: TRBJ1-4; d_gene: TRBD1; v_gene: TRBV29-1; CDR3aa: CSVLKGGEEKLFF; CDR3nt: TGCAGCGTGCTAAAAGGGGGCGAGGAAAAACTGTTTTTT
abundance: NA; j_gene: TRBJ1-2; d_gene: NA; v_gene: TRBV7-3; CDR3aa: CASSLGAEPNYGYTF; CDR3nt: TGTGCCAGCAGCTTAGGGGCAGAACCCAACTATGGCTACACCTTC
abundance: NA; j_gene: TRBJ2-3; d_gene: TRBD2; v_gene: TRBV5-1; CDR3aa: CASSFGSAGGLDTQYF; CDR3nt: TGCGCCAGCAGCTTCGGATCGGCGGGGGGGCTAGATACGCAGTATTTT
abundance: NA; j_gene: TRBJ1-1; d_gene: TRBD1; v_gene: TRBV10-3; CDR3aa: CAISALGQGEAFF; CDR3nt: TGTGCCATCAGTGCTTTGGGACAGGGTGAAGCTTTCTTT
abundance: NA; j_gene: TRBJ2-1; d_gene: TRBD2; v_gene: TRBV7-3; CDR3aa: CASSQIAGGRNEQFF; CDR3nt: TGTGCCAGCAGTCAGATAGCGGGAGGCCGCAATGAGCAGTTCTTC
abundance: NA; j_gene: TRBJ1-5; d_gene: NA; v_gene: TRBV11-2; CDR3aa: CASSLGTSQPQHF; CDR3nt: TGTGCCAGCAGCTTAGGGACAAGTCAGCCCCAGCATTTT
abundance: NA; j_gene: TRBJ2-2; d_gene: NA; v_gene: TRBV13; CDR3aa: CASSLGAGELFF; CDR3nt: TGTGCCAGCAGCTTAGGCGCCGGGGAGCTGTTTTTT
abundance: NA; j_gene: TRBJ2-1; d_gene: NA; v_gene: TRBV28; CDR3aa: CASSPRTLLTSNEQFF; CDR3nt: TGTGCCAGCAGTCCCCGGACTCTCCTAACATCCAATGAGCAGTTCTTC
abundance: NA; j_gene: TRBJ1-4; d_gene: NA; v_gene: TRBV4-1; CDR3aa: CASSLRTAGIEKLFF; CDR3nt: TGCGCCAGCAGCCTCCGTACGGCGGGGATTGAAAAACTGTTTTTT
abundance: once; j_gene: TRBJ2-2; d_gene: NA; v_gene: TRBV7-3; CDR3aa: CASSSGPTGELFF; CDR3nt: TGTGCCAGCAGCTCAGGGCCCACCGGGGAGCTGTTTTTT
abundance: NA; j_gene: TRBJ2-4; d_gene: NA; v_gene: TRBV3-1/TRBV3-2; CDR3aa: CASSQSPDTRLQYF; CDR3nt: TGTGCCAGCAGCCAATCCCCGGACACCCGACTTCAGTACTTC
abundance: NA; j_gene: TRBJ1-5; d_gene: NA; v_gene: TRBV9; CDR3aa: CASSVGGQDQPQHF; CDR3nt: TGTGCCAGCAGCGTGGGGGGGCAGGATCAGCCCCAGCATTTT